This TCR beta chain is drawn from a study of blood T cell repertoires in COVID-19. The method was immunoSEQ multiplex PCR; TCRdb's version includes in-frame clones alone and lacks a portion of them. The profile shows 200,000 to 250,000 clones, approximately 87% of them singletons. The CDR3 contains 14 residues. Between the trimmed V and J ends, which lost 1 base and 1 base, there was a span of 8 bases. Per the germline V gene, CDR1 is SGHNT and CDR2 is YENEEA. Only a few counts were recorded for this clone. Sequenced material: peripheral blood. This clonotype was obtained from a man aged 55 to 69 with acute or convalescent COVID-19. This chain joins TRBV11-3 and TRBJ2-7, with D unresolved. CDR3 in DNA: TGTGCCAGCAGCTTAGTGGCGGCGTCCTACGAGCAGTACTTC. It codes for CASSLVAASYEQYF.